This note documents a single T cell receptor (beta chain) sequence. These data originate in a study of blood T cells in healthy people across ages. The authors ran a second PCR of 7 to 11 cycles using a sample-barcoded 5' primer and a J-beta primer mix. TCRdb used MiXCR to reprocess the 5' RACE reads, holding one entry per CDR3 protein. The table has some 790,000 distinct CDR3 sequences, 25% to 30% seen once. Unmatched junction bases numbered 7, after V lost 7 bases and J lost 6 bases. This CDR3 is built from 13 residues. Per the germline V gene, CDR1 is SGHRS and CDR2 is YFSETQ. The sample taken for sequencing was blood. This TCR was sampled from a woman older than 75 in good health. The rearrangement uses TRBV5-1 and TRBJ1-2; 9 nucleotides line up with TRBD1. CDR3 residues: CASSQQGANGYTF. CDR3 nucleotides: TGCGCCAGCTCTCAACAGGGGGCGAATGGCTACACCTTC. Variable domain in full (rest from reference TRBV5-1 and TRBJ1-2): KAGVTQTPRYLIKTRGQQVTLSCSPISGHRSVSWYQQTPGQGLQFLFEYFSETQRNKGNFPGRFSGRQFSNSRSEMNVSTLELGDSALYLCASSQQGANGYTFGSGTRLTVV.